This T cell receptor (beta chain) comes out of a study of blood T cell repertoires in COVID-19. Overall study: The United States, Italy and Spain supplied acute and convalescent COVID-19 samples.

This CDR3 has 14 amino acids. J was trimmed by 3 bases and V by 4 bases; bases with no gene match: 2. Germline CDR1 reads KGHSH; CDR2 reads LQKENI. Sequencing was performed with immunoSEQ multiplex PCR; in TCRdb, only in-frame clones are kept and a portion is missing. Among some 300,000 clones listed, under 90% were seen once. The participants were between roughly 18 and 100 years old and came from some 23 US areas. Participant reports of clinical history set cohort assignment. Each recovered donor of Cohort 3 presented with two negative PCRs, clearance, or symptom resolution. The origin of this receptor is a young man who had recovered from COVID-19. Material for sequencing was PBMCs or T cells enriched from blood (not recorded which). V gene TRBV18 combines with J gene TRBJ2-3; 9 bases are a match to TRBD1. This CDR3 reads CASSQGQGTDTQYF. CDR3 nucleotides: TGTGCCAGCTCACAGGGACAGGGAACAGATACGCAGTATTTT.